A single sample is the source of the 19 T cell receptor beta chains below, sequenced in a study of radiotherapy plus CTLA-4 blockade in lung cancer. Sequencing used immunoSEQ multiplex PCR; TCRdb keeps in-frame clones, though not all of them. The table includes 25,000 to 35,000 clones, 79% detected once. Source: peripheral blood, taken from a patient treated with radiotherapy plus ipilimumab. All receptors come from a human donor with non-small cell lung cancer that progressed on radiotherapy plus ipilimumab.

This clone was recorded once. For the CDR3, the DNA is TGCGCCAGCAACACGGGACTCTCTAACTACGAGCAGTACTTC. It encodes CASNTGLSNYEQYF. The chain links TRBV5-1 to TRBJ2-7; a weak D match, TRBD2 (6 bases). Deletions cut 6 bases from V and 3 bases from J, with 16 bases between. The length of the CDR3 is 14 residues. Germline V gene sequence: CDR1 SGHRS, CDR2 YFSETQ.

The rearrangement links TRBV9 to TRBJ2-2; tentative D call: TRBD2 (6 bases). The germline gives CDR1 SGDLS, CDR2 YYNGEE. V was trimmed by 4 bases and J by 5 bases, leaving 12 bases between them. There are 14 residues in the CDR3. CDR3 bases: TGTGCCAGCAGCCGGGACTCGGCGACCGGGGAGCTGTTTTTT. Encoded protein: CASSRDSATGELFF.

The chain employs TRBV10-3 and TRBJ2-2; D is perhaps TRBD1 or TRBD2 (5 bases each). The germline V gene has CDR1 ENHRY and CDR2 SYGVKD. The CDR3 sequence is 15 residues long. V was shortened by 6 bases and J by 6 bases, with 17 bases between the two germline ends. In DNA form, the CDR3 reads TGTGCCATCAGCGGGGCCCTACGGGACCCCGGGGAGCTGTTTTTT. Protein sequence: CAISGALRDPGELFF.

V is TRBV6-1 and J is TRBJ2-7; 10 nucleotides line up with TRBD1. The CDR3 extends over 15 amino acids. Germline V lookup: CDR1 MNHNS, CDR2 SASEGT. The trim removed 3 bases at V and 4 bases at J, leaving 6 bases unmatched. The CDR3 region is CASSDRDRGLYEQYF. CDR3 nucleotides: TGTGCCAGCAGTGACCGGGACAGGGGATTATACGAGCAGTACTTC.

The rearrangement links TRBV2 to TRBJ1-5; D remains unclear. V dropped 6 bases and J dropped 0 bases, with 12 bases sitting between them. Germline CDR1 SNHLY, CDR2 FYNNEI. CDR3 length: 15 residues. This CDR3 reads CASSPYQYSNQPQHF. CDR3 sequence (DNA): TGTGCCAGCAGCCCCTACCAGTATAGCAATCAGCCCCAGCATTTT.

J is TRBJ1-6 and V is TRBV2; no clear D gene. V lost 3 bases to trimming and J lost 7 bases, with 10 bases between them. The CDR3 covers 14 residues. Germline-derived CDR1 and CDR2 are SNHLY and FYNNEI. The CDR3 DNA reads TGTGCCAGCAGTGAGTCACTAGGAAATTCACCCCTCCACTTT. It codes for CASSESLGNSPLHF.

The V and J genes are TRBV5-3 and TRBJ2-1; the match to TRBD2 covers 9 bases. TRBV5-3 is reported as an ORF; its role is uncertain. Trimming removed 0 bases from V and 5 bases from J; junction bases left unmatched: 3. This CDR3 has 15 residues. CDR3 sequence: CARSLALAGNNEQFF. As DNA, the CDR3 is TGTGCCAGAAGCTTGGCCCTAGCGGGGAACAATGAGCAGTTCTTC.

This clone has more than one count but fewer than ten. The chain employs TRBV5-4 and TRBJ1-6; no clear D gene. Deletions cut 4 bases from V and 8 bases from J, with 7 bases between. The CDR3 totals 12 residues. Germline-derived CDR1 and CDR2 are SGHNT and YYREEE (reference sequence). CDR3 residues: CASSQKDSPLHF. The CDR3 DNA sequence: TGTGCCAGCAGCCAGAAGGATTCACCCCTCCACTTT.

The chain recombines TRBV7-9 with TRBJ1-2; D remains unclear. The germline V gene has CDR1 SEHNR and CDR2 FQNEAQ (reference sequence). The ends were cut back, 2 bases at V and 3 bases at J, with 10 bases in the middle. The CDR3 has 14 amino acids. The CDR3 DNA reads TGTGCCAGCAGCTTAAGTGTTTGGGACTATGGCTACACCTTC. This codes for CASSLSVWDYGYTF.

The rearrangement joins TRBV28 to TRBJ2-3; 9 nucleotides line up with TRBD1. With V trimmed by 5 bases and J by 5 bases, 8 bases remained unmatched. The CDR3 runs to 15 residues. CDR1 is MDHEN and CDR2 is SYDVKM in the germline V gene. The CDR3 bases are TGTGCCAGCAGTCCAAACAGGGGGCTCAAAGATACGCAGTATTTT. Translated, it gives CASSPNRGLKDTQYF.

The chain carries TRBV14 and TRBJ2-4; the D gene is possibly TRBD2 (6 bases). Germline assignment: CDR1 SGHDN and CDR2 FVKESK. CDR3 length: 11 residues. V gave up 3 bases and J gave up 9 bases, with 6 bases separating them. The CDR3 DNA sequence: TGTGCCAGCAGCCAGGGAGGCATTCAGTACTTC. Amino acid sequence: CASSQGGIQYF. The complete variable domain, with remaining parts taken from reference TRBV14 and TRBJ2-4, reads EAGVTQFPSHSVIEKGQTVTLRCDPISGHDNLYWYRRVMGKEIKFLLHFVKESKQDESGMPNNRFLAERTGGTYSTLKVQPAELEDSGVYFCASSQGGIQYFGAGTRLSVL.

For the CDR3, the DNA is TGTGCCAGCTCACTAACGACAGGGGAAGAATATGGCTACACCTTC. It encodes CASSLTTGEEYGYTF. The chain recombines TRBV18 with TRBJ1-2, with TRBD1 matching 8 bases. The CDR3 loop spans 15 amino acids. Germline V gene data show CDR1 as KGHSH and CDR2 as LQKENI. Trimming removed 4 bases from V and 5 bases from J; junction bases left unmatched: 9.

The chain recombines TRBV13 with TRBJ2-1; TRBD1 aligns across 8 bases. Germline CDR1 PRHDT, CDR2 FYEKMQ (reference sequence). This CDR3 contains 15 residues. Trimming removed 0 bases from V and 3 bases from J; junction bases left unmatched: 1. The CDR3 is CASSLGQGGYNEQFF. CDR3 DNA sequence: TGTGCCAGCAGCTTAGGACAGGGGGGCTACAATGAGCAGTTCTTC.

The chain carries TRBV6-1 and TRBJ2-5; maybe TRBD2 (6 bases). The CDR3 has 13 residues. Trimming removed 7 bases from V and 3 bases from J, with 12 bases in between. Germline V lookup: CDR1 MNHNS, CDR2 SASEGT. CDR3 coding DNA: TGTGCCAGCACTTCCCCGGGGGAAGAGACCCAGTACTTC. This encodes CASTSPGEETQYF.

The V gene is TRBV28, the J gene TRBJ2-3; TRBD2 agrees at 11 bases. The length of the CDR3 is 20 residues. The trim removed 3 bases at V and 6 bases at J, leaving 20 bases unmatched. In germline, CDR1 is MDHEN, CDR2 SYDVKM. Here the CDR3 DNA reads TGTGCCAGCAGTTTTCCATCATACGACGTGGGACTAGCGGACCGGGATACGCAGTATTTT. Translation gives CASSFPSYDVGLADRDTQYF.

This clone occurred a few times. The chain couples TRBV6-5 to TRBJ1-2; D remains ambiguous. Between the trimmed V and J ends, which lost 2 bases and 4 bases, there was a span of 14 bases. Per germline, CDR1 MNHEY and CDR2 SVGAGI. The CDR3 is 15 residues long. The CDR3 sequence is CASSYVGMEIYGYTF. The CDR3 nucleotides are TGTGCCAGCAGTTACGTGGGAATGGAGATCTATGGCTACACCTTC.

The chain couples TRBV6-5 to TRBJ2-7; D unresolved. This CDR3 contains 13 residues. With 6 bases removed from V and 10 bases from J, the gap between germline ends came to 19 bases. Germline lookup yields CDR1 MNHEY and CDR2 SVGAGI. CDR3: CASSLRPQRPQYF. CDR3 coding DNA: TGTGCCAGCAGCCTACGGCCTCAACGGCCCCAGTACTTC.

The CDR3 sequence is CASSVGLSSYNEQFF. The CDR3 bases are TGTGCCAGCAGTGTCGGCCTAAGCTCCTACAATGAGCAGTTCTTC. The V and J genes are TRBV6-1 and TRBJ2-1; D remains unclear. Trimming cost V 4 bases and J 0 bases, with 10 bases left between them. Germline CDR1 reads MNHNS; CDR2 reads SASEGT. CDR3 length: 15 amino acids.

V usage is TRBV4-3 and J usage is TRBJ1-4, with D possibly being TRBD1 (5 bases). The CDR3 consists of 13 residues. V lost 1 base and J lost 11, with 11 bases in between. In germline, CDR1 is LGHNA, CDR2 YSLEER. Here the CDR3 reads CASSQGGGGKLFF. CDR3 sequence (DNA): TGCGCCAGCAGCCAAGGGGGGGGAGGTAAACTGTTTTTT.